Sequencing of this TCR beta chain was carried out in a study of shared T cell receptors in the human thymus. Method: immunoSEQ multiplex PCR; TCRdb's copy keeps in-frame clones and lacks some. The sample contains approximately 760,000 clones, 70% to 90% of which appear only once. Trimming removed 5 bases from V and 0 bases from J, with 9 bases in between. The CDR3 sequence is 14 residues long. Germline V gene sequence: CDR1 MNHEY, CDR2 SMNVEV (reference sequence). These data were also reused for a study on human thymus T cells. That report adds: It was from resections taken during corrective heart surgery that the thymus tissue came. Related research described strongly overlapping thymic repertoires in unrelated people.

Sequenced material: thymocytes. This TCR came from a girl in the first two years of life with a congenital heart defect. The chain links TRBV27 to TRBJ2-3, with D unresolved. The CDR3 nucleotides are TGTGCCAGCAGTCGGTACCCTAGCACAGATACGCAGTATTTT. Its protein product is CASSRYPSTDTQYF.